This note documents a single TCR beta chain sequence. There is no known antigen for this receptor. Base qualities are not provided; no much larger clone lies one nucleotide away. The entry originates in a study of Graves' ophthalmopathy and Graves' hyperthyroidism (dated by TCRdb to 2016 to 2019). A note on the overall study: Peripheral blood was collected at initial diagnosis, prior to any treatment. In total, 135 blood samples were TCR-sequenced: approximately 42 ophthalmopathy, under 80 hyperthyroidism and approximately 17 hyperthyroidism-to-ophthalmopathy patients. In six hyperthyroidism patients, T-cell repertoires of thyroid tissue and blood were compared. For training and testing, the 100 or so patients in the discovery cohort were randomly divided in a 7:3 ratio. The study used TCR beta repertoire signatures to distinguish Graves' ophthalmopathy from Graves' hyperthyroidism and to predict progression to ophthalmopathy. An independent validation cohort comprised about 20 hyperthyroidism patients and some 16 patients who later progressed from hyperthyroidism to ophthalmopathy. To explore V-J signatures that separate ophthalmopathy from hyperthyroidism, a discovery set of 95 to 100 patients was enrolled, consisting of 43 with ophthalmopathy and approximately 60 with stable hyperthyroidism. After sampling, hyperthyroidism patients received methimazole starting at 30 mg daily, and ophthalmopathy patients received high-dose intravenous methylprednisolone.

The full study reports these points: No statistical method was used to predetermine the sample size, and group allocation was not hidden from the investigators. Among expanded thyroid clonotypes with frequency above 0.001, most also showed up in blood, which suggests that blood repertoires may reflect the thyroid immune response. In validation, the model predicted ophthalmopathy progression with about 64% sensitivity and roughly 72% specificity; about a dozen predicted patients were CT-confirmed with GO in a median of roughly 6.8 months. In cross-validation, the 13-signature model distinguished ophthalmopathy from stable hyperthyroidism with approximately 85% sensitivity and approximately 81% specificity, and in the test set the corresponding values were about 80% and 75%.

TCR beta CDR3 regions were amplified from RNA transcripts for repertoire sequencing. HTBI primers and the Qiagen OneStep RT-PCR kit were used in a first-round RT-PCR, which was followed by a second-round multiplex PCR, size selection and purification. Libraries were sequenced paired-end with 100 bp reads on an Illumina HiSeq2000. The authors' analysis ran thus. SOAPnuke was used to process the reads, throwing out any read that had adapters, had uncalled bases, had a mean Phred below 15, or lacked an exact constant-primer or identifier match. COPE v1.2.5 was used to merge the high-quality paired reads. Unique nucleotide sequences were defined as clonotypes and aligned to IMGT TRB V, D and J references using MiTCR v1.1. Analysis was restricted to V-J combinations with a frequency above 0.0001, which covered roughly 99% of repertoires. A TCR clonal expansion and chaos score per V-J combination was defined as the ratio of F50 clonal expansion to chaos observed in the TCRdist matrix. Features were reduced by Welch's t-statistics and random forest to approximately 13 V-J combinations, which fed a naive Bayes classifier. The Morisita-Horn index was used to measure how similar the thyroid and blood repertoires were. TCRdb ran its own pipeline on the public reads, namely fastp trimming at Q25 and MiXCR clone calling, and kept in-frame beta chains. Rows with a matching CDR3 protein are joined into one entry that keeps the most common DNA and genes. The V and J calls reflect TCRdb's pipeline rather than the authors' work. The sample data list approximately 480,000 distinct CDR3 sequences, and roughly 14% of these were observed just once. The ten most abundant clones make up roughly 9.8% of the sample.

Here V drops 0 bases and J drops 7 bases, and the junction holds 12 bases not matched to any gene. CDR1 and CDR2 were assigned from the germline V gene as MNHNS and SASEGT. The CDR3 starts with the cysteine, ends with the phenylalanine, and has 18 residues. Only the CDR3 region is kept as DNA, spanning 54 bases read in frame from base 1. Patients with ophthalmopathy had moderately to severely active disease, with a Clinical Activity Score of 3 or more, a NOSPECS grade of 4 or more, and a disease duration of less than 3 months. Anyone with other autoimmune diseases, uncontrolled infections, pregnancy or lactation was excluded from the study. Clinical symptoms, serum thyroxine, TRAb, thyroid ultrasound and orbital computed tomography were used for diagnosis. PBMCs were isolated from 10 ml of fresh peripheral blood by Ficoll-Paque density gradient centrifugation. Trizol reagent was used to extract the total RNA, and its quality was then checked on an Agilent 2100 Bioanalyzer.

The sequence was obtained from a woman aged 30 to 39 with Graves' ophthalmopathy. Donor details come from another sample of the same person, matched by shared clones. The sample was blood. In this chain, TRBV6-1 is recombined with TRBJ2-2; TRBD2 aligns with 9 central bases. The CDR3 has the sequence CASSEARGGRVLVGELFF. In nucleotides, the sequence is TGTGCCAGCAGTGAAGCCAGGGGCGGGAGGGTCTTGGTCGGGGAGCTGTTTTTT.